Each of the 15 T cell receptor beta chains below was sequenced from the same sample in a study of shared clonotypes between healthy human individuals. The data were produced by immunoSEQ multiplex PCR, yet TCRdb's version contains in-frame clones alone and is incomplete. The table has 950,000 to 1,300,000 clones, approximately 70% seen once; the top ten hold approximately 1.5%. The sequenced sample consisted of memory CD4+ T cells sorted from blood. Subset meaning: CD45RA-negative fraction. These receptors were collected from a man aged 18 to 29 in good health.

V and J are TRBV5-1 and TRBJ2-1, with D tentatively TRBD1 or TRBD2 (5 bases each). V gave up 0 bases and J gave up 12 bases, with 10 bases separating them. Per the germline V gene, CDR1 is SGHRS and CDR2 is YFSETQ. The CDR3 totals 12 residues. CDR3 bases: TGCGCCAGCAGCTTGGGAGGGGAAGGGCAGTTCTTC. Its translation: CASSLGGEGQFF. Full variable domain (remainder filled in from reference TRBV5-1 and TRBJ2-1): KAGVTQTPRYLIKTRGQQVTLSCSPISGHRSVSWYQQTPGQGLQFLFEYFSETQRNKGNFPGRFSGRQFSNSRSEMNVSTLELGDSALYLCASSLGGEGQFFGPGTRLTVL.

The chain carries TRBV11-2 and TRBJ2-7; the match to TRBD1 covers 7 bases. CDR3 length: 16 residues. J lost 4 bases, V lost 5 bases, and 14 bases had no gene match. Germline assignment: CDR1 SGHAT and CDR2 FQNNGV. CDR3 in DNA: TGTGCCAGCAGCAGGACGCGTATCAGGGACAGATACGAGCAGTACTTC. Amino acids: CASSRTRIRDRYEQYF.

A single count supports this clone. The sample contains more than one DNA sequence encoding this CDR3. The V and J genes are TRBV5-1 and TRBJ2-3, with 8 bases that match TRBD2. Germline-derived CDR1 and CDR2 are SGHRS and YFSETQ. The CDR3 is 14 residues long. The trim removed 0 bases at V and 6 bases at J, leaving 3 bases unmatched. The CDR3 region is CASSLAGGADTQYF. The DNA of the CDR3 is TGCGCCAGCAGCTTGGCCGGGGGGGCGGATACGCAGTATTTT.

The chain has TRBV10-3 and TRBJ1-4; TRBD1 matches at 9 bases. The germline gives CDR1 ENHRY, CDR2 SYGVKD. Losses at the gene ends were 10 bases for V and 4 bases for J; bases not matched to a gene: 7. This CDR3 is 14 amino acids long. The CDR3, as DNA: TGTGCCACCGCCCCGGACAGGGGTAATGAAAAACTGTTTTTT. It encodes CATAPDRGNEKLFF.

The gene calls are TRBV30 and TRBJ2-5; 8 bases fit TRBD2. This CDR3 is 13 amino acids long. V lost 2 bases and J lost 4; bases outside the gene matches: 3. From germline, CDR1 is GTSNPN and CDR2 SVGIG (reference sequence). This CDR3 is CAWSRLAGETQYF. CDR3 sequence (DNA): TGTGCCTGGAGTAGGCTAGCGGGAGAGACCCAGTACTTC.

The genes are TRBV6-1 and TRBJ2-4; D is tentatively TRBD1 or TRBD2 (5 bases each). The CDR3 runs 16 residues. Between the trimmed V and J ends, which lost 4 bases and 2 bases, there was a span of 15 bases. The germline V gene has CDR1 MNHNS and CDR2 SASEGT. The CDR3 DNA sequence: TGTGCCAGCAGTGGAGGGGAGCGGCTAACCAAAAACATTCAGTACTTC. Translating it yields CASSGGERLTKNIQYF.

The V gene is TRBV28, the J gene TRBJ2-5; 7 bases line up with TRBD1. V shed 7 bases, J shed 4 bases, and the junction held 6 bases outside the gene matches. The CDR3 extends over 13 amino acids. Germline-derived CDR1 and CDR2 are MDHEN and SYDVKM. CDR3 loop: CASKHQGVETQYF. The CDR3 DNA reads as TGTGCCAGCAAACATCAGGGGGTAGAGACCCAGTACTTC.

This clone appeared a single time. The rearrangement links TRBV7-2 to TRBJ1-4; D may be TRBD1 (6 bases). Germline V gene data show CDR1 as SGHTA and CDR2 as FQGNSA. The V end lost 0 bases, the J end lost 0 bases, and 8 bases lay between the germline ends. The CDR3 runs to 16 residues. The CDR3 nucleotides read TGTGCCAGCAGCTTAGCGGGGGCGGCAACTAATGAAAAACTGTTTTTT. It translates to CASSLAGAATNEKLFF.

The rearrangement links TRBV5-5 to TRBJ1-1; D gene uncertain. Germline assignment: CDR1 SGHKS and CDR2 YYEKEE (reference sequence). This CDR3 region has 14 residues. The V end was cut by 7 bases, the J end by 0 bases, with 13 bases between. This CDR3 reads CASLPEALNTEAFF. CDR3 nucleotides: TGTGCCAGCCTTCCCGAAGCCTTGAACACTGAAGCTTTCTTT.

To note about this clone: Other nucleotide sequences in the sample specify the same CDR3. The genes are TRBV11-3 and TRBJ2-2, with D perhaps matching TRBD2 (6 bases). Germline-derived CDR1 and CDR2 are SGHNT and YENEEA. Trimming removed 6 bases from V and 5 bases from J, with 7 bases in between. CDR3 length equals 12 residues. The CDR3 nucleotides are TGTGCCAGCAGTCGGGGGACCGGGGAGCTGTTTTTT. Translating gives CASSRGTGELFF.

The rearrangement joins TRBV29-1 to TRBJ1-2; TRBD1 matches at 11 bases. The CDR3 has 14 amino acids. From germline, CDR1 is SQVTM and CDR2 ANQGSEA. The V gene end was trimmed by 7 bases and the J gene end by 6 bases; junction bases not matched to a gene: 10. In DNA form, the CDR3 reads TGCAGCGCCGGAGGACAGGGGGCTGCTAATGGCTACACCTTC. The encoded protein is CSAGGQGAANGYTF.

This clone was observed a few times. The chain carries TRBV5-6 and TRBJ2-2; no clear D. CDR1 is SGHDT and CDR2 is YYEEEE in the germline V gene. This CDR3 has 16 amino acids. The V end lost 3 bases, the J end lost 3 bases, and 15 bases lay between the germline ends. The CDR3 DNA follows: TGTGCCAGCAGCTCCATAGTGGCAGCTTACACCGGGGAGCTGTTTTTT. Translation gives CASSSIVAAYTGELFF. Together with reference TRBV5-6 and TRBJ2-2, the CDR3 gives the full variable domain: DAGVTQSPTHLIKTRGQQVTLRCSPKSGHDTVSWYQQALGQGPQFIFQYYEEEERQRGNFPDRFSGHQFPNYSSELNVNALLLGDSALYLCASSSIVAAYTGELFFGEGSRLTVL.

The chain uses TRBV7-9 and TRBJ1-2; 11 bases map to TRBD1. The CDR3 runs to 15 residues. Per the germline V gene, CDR1 is SEHNR and CDR2 is FQNEAQ (reference sequence). V lost 1 base and J lost 2; bases outside the gene matches: 0. This chain's CDR3 is CASSLGTGGNYGYTF. As DNA, the CDR3 is TGTGCCAGCAGCTTAGGGACAGGGGGCAACTATGGCTACACCTTC.

A note on this clone: The same CDR3 is also encoded by other DNA sequences in this sample. This chain joins TRBV15 and TRBJ1-5; D is undetermined. The CDR3 totals 13 residues. The V gene lost 3 bases and the J gene lost 7 bases, with 10 bases spanning the gap. Per germline, CDR1 LNHNV and CDR2 YYDKDF (reference sequence). As DNA, the CDR3 is TGTGCCACCAGCAGGGATCCGGGGCAGCCCCAGCATTTT. Encoded protein: CATSRDPGQPQHF.

There are a few counts of this clone. V gene TRBV6-1 combines with J gene TRBJ2-7; TRBD2 matches at 7 bases. The V and J ends lost 1 base and 3 bases, in that order; junction bases with no gene match: 6. CDR1 is MNHNS and CDR2 is SASEGT in the germline V gene. This CDR3 region has 15 residues. The CDR3: CASSEVGGRFYEQYF. CDR3 DNA: TGTGCCAGCAGTGAAGTAGGCGGGAGATTCTACGAGCAGTACTTC.